Following are 30 T cell receptor beta chains from one sample sequenced in a study of T cell clonality in common variable immunodeficiency. Produced via immunoSEQ multiplex PCR; TCRdb's table is partial and in-frame only. The data show around 50,000 clones, with none appearing a single time. Input material: peripheral blood mononuclear cells. Every receptor here comes from a person aged 18 to 75 in good health.

A word on this clone: The CDR3 goes on 3 residues after the read ends, and that part is filled in from the germline J gene. The gene calls are TRBV7-2 and TRBJ1-1, with D maybe TRBD1 (6 bases). Germline assignment: CDR1 SGHTA and CDR2 FQGNSA. The CDR3 consists of 15 residues. The sequenced CDR3 bases are TGTGCCAGCAGCTTAGTGGGGGCTTCTCTTGTGGCC. Its protein product is CASSLVGASLVA. The full CDR3 protein is CASSLVGASLVAAFF.

This clone was seen repeatedly, ten times or more. The read halts 3 residues ahead of the CDR3 end, with the missing end drawn from the germline J gene. In the same sample, other DNA sequences code for this CDR3. The rearrangement joins TRBV6-2 or TRBV6-3 to TRBJ2-1; TRBD1 is a possible D gene (6 bases). The CDR3 runs to 14 residues. CDR1 MNHEY and CDR2 SVGEGT come from the germline V gene. V dropped 2 bases and J dropped 4 bases, with 9 bases sitting between them. The sequenced CDR3 bases are TGTGCCAGCAGTTACGGGACATCGTACAATGAG. This codes for CASSYGTSYNE. The entire CDR3 sequence reads CASSYGTSYNEQFF.

Ten or more counts support this clone. The DNA ends 3 residues before the CDR3 does, and the rest of the CDR3 is filled in from the germline J gene. The chain couples TRBV7-8 to TRBJ2-2; 12 nucleotides agree with TRBD2. The CDR3 spans 15 residues. Per the germline V gene, CDR1 is SGHVS and CDR2 is FQNEAQ. V trimming: 5 bases; J trimming: 5 bases; junction bases outside the gene matches: 3. The CDR3 DNA, read in part, is TGTGCCAGCAGCCCGGGGACTAGCGGGACCGGGGAG. It codes for CASSPGTSGTGE. The complete CDR3 protein is CASSPGTSGTGELFF. The full variable domain, with the rest looked up from reference TRBV7-8 and TRBJ2-2, is GAGVSQSPRYKVAKRGQDVALRCDPISGHVSLFWYQQALGQGPEFLTYFQNEAQLDKSGLPSDRFFAERPEGSVSTLKIQRTQQEDSAVYLCASSPGTSGTGELFFGEGSRLTVL.

As to this clone: The missing CDR3 end, 3 residues past where the read stops, is filled in from the germline J gene. The V gene is TRBV19, the J gene TRBJ1-1; D unclear. This CDR3 spans 14 amino acids. Germline lookup yields CDR1 LNHDA and CDR2 SQIVND (reference sequence). CDR3 sequence: CASRWADGFNEAFF. The sequenced CDR3 bases are TGTGCCAGTAGATGGGCAGACGGTTTCAATGAG.

The sample holds many counts of this clone. The read gets to within 3 residues of the CDR3 end, and the germline J gene fills in the rest. This rearrangement joins TRBV7-2 to TRBJ2-5; possible D gene TRBD1, 5 bases. Trimming stripped 3 bases from V and 1 base from J, with 9 bases between. This CDR3 region has 14 residues. The V gene's germline CDR1 is SGHTA and CDR2 FQGNSA. The CDR3 here is CASSLTATQETQYF. Incomplete CDR3 DNA: TGTGCCAGCAGCTTGACAGCCACCCAAGAGACC.

This clone was seen at least ten times. The CDR3 goes on 3 residues after the read ends, and that part is filled in from the germline J gene. The chain has TRBV7-2 and TRBJ2-7; TRBD1 matches 7 bases. With 1 base clipped from V and 3 bases from J, the junction kept 3 bases outside the gene matches. The CDR3 covers 14 residues. The germline gives CDR1 SGHTA, CDR2 FQGNSA. The sequenced CDR3 bases are TGTGCCAGCAGCTTAGGGAGACAGGGCTACGAG. It translates to CASSLGRQGYE. In full, the CDR3 is CASSLGRQGYEQYF.

This clone was recorded at least ten times. Its ends do not fully match the called genes, so a read error is possible. The read ends 3 residues shy of where the CDR3 ends; the end is completed using the germline J gene. The chain links TRBV4-2 to TRBJ2-3; the match to TRBD1 covers 7 bases. Per the germline V gene, CDR1 is LGHNA and CDR2 is YNFKEQ. This CDR3 is built from 15 residues. The sequenced part of the CDR3 DNA is TGCGCCAGCAGCCAGGGGGACATTCGCACAGATACG. Protein product: CASSQGDIRTDT. The full CDR3 is CASSQGDIRTDTQYF.

Details on this clone: The read ends 3 residues shy of where the CDR3 ends; the end is completed using the germline J gene. V and J are TRBV19 and TRBJ2-3; TRBD1 is a possible D gene (5 bases). Germline V gene sequence: CDR1 LNHDA, CDR2 SQIVND (reference sequence). CDR3 length equals 14 residues. Partial CDR3 DNA: TGTGCCAGTAGAGGGGCTCGTAATGATCAGCCG. This sequence encodes CASRGARNDQP. The whole CDR3 protein is CASRGARNDQPQYF.

This clone was counted many times. The read finishes 3 residues shy of the CDR3 end, and the germline J gene is used to complete it. The chain carries TRBV5-1 and TRBJ2-3; maybe TRBD2 (5 bases). V lost 0 bases and J 4 bases, leaving 15 bases between the germline ends. The CDR3 sequence is 16 residues long. The germline CDR1 and CDR2 sequences are SGHRS and YFSETQ. The CDR3 bases that were read are TGCGCCAGCAGCTTGGCCTTTGGACTGATCTCAGATACG. This codes for CASSLAFGLISDT. The entire CDR3 protein reads CASSLAFGLISDTQYF.

This clone was picked up many times. The read stops 3 residues short of the end of the CDR3; the missing end is completed from the germline J gene. The rearrangement uses TRBV19 and TRBJ1-1, with 8 bases aligning to TRBD1. CDR1 is LNHDA, CDR2 SQIVND, per germline (reference sequence). With 9 bases clipped from V and 5 bases from J, the junction kept 11 bases outside the gene matches. The CDR3 is 14 residues long. This CDR3 reads CASKEDRVFTEAFF. Partial CDR3 DNA: TGTGCCAGCAAAGAGGACAGGGTTTTTACTGAA.

This clone has at least ten counts. At one end, the junction sequence differs from germline, possibly due to a read error. The read finishes 3 residues shy of the CDR3 end, and the germline J gene is used to complete it. The chain carries TRBV7-7 and TRBJ2-1; a possible D gene is TRBD1 (5 bases). The germline CDR1 and CDR2 sequences are SSHAT and FNYEAQ (reference sequence). The CDR3 runs to 13 residues. The part of the CDR3 DNA that was read is TGTGCTAGCAGCTTTGGGCAGGGCAATGAG. Translation: CASSFGQGNE. The entire CDR3 protein reads CASSFGQGNEQFF.

This clone was seen repeatedly, ten times or more. The CDR3 end is not reached by the read, which stops 3 residues before it; the germline J gene fills it in. V usage is TRBV5-6 and J usage is TRBJ1-1; a weak D match, TRBD1 (6 bases). CDR3 length: 15 residues. CDR1 and CDR2 (germline): SGHDT, YYEEEE. Trimming took 4 bases from V and 4 from J, leaving 17 bases between them. Partial CDR3 DNA: TGTGCCAGCAGCGCTGGCCTCTACAGGGTCACTGAA. This codes for CASSAGLYRVTE. The full CDR3 protein is CASSAGLYRVTEAFF.

This clone was seen many times. The read gets to within 3 residues of the CDR3 end, and the germline J gene fills in the rest. The chain carries TRBV2 and TRBJ2-1; 8 bases are shared with TRBD2. Trimming removed 6 bases from V and 0 bases from J; junction bases left unmatched: 4. Germline assignment: CDR1 SNHLY and CDR2 FYNNEI. The CDR3 loop spans 15 amino acids. CDR3 sequence: CASRYGTSSYNEQFF. The CDR3 bases that were read are TGTGCCAGCAGGTATGGGACTAGCTCCTACAATGAG.

This clone was counted ten times or more. The CDR3 end lies 3 residues beyond the end of the read and is filled in from the germline J gene. The chain couples TRBV20-1 to TRBJ2-1; TRBD2 aligns across 16 bases. J was trimmed by 9 bases and V by 0 bases; bases with no gene match: 8. The CDR3 is made up of 17 amino acids. Germline V gene lookup returns CDR1 DFQATT and CDR2 SNEGSKA (reference sequence). CDR3 DNA, as far as it was read: TGCAGTGCTAGAGATCAGGGGACTAGCGGGAGGGCCGGTGAG. It yields the protein CSARDQGTSGRAGE. The full CDR3 reads CSARDQGTSGRAGEQFF.

Turning to this clone: Read sequence stops 3 residues before the CDR3 end, and the germline J gene provides the missing end. The J gene is TRBJ2-7, the V gene TRBV7-2; 10 bases match TRBD2. Looked up from germline, CDR1 is SGHTA and CDR2 is FQGNSA. J lost 6 bases, V lost 5 bases, and 7 bases had no gene match. This CDR3 spans 14 amino acids. CDR3 loop: CASSPSGGASEQYF. The CDR3 DNA, read in part, is TGTGCCAGCAGCCCGAGCGGGGGGGCATCCGAG.

This clone came up many times. From the germline J gene comes the end of the CDR3, since the read stops 3 residues before it. This chain uses TRBV4-2 with TRBJ2-5; 9 bases map to TRBD2. Trimming cost V 2 bases and J 4 bases; bases outside gene matches: 8. The CDR3 runs 16 residues. From germline, CDR1 is LGHNA and CDR2 YNFKEQ. The CDR3 sequence is CASSQSLAGNPETQYF. The covered CDR3 bases are TGTGCCAGCAGCCAATCACTAGCGGGCAATCCAGAGACC.

This clone appeared many times. The CDR3 extends 3 residues past the end of the read, so its final part is completed from the germline J gene. The chain employs TRBV18 and TRBJ2-1; the D gene is possibly TRBD2 (5 bases). The CDR3 loop spans 17 amino acids. Germline V gene lookup returns CDR1 KGHSH and CDR2 LQKENI. Trimming took 3 bases from V and 3 from J, leaving 18 bases between them. The part of the CDR3 DNA that was read is TGTGCCAGCTCACCGTTGGCAGCCGACTATTACTACAATGAG. Residues: CASSPLAADYYYNE. From start to end, the CDR3 is CASSPLAADYYYNEQFF.

This clone was found many times. Sequencing ends 3 residues short of the CDR3 end; the germline J gene provides the rest. The chain has TRBV29-1 and TRBJ2-3, with D perhaps matching TRBD2 (7 bases). The length of the CDR3 is 14 residues. Germline loops: CDR1 SQVTM, CDR2 ANQGSEA. The ends were cut back, 7 bases at V and 5 bases at J, with 19 bases in the middle. The CDR3 is CSAGGPRGLDTQYF. CDR3 bases read: TGCAGCGCCGGGGGGCCCCGAGGTCTAGATACG.

This clone was seen repeatedly, ten times or more. The read ends 3 residues before the CDR3 terminus; that terminus is restored from the germline J gene. The V gene is TRBV4-2, the J gene TRBJ1-2; no firm D call. The CDR3 runs to 20 residues. Germline CDR1 is LGHNA and CDR2 is YNFKEQ. The CDR3 sequence is CASSPTQPLGLAGVSADYTF. The covered CDR3 bases are TGTGCCAGCAGCCCCACCCAACCCTTAGGGCTAGCGGGAGTATCAGCCGAC.

The table lists this clone with many counts. The sequenced fragment ends 3 residues before the CDR3 boundary, so the rest is inferred from the germline J gene. V is TRBV7-2 and J is TRBJ1-5, with D hard to call. V dropped 5 bases and J dropped 0 bases, with 8 bases sitting between them. Germline-derived CDR1 and CDR2 are SGHTA and FQGNSA. This CDR3 region has 14 residues. The part of the CDR3 DNA that was read is TGTGCCAGCAGCCTTAGCTATAGCAATCAGCCC. This encodes CASSLSYSNQP. The whole CDR3 region reads CASSLSYSNQPQHF.

On this clone itself: The read stops 3 residues short of the end of the CDR3; the missing end is completed from the germline J gene. The J gene is TRBJ1-1, the V gene TRBV7-9; no clear D gene. V lost 8 bases and J 0 bases, leaving 7 bases between the germline ends. Germline V gene data show CDR1 as SEHNR and CDR2 as FQNEAQ (reference sequence). This CDR3 is 12 amino acids long. CDR3: CASQVLNTEAFF. The part of the CDR3 DNA that was read is TGTGCCAGCCAGGTCTTGAACACTGAA.

This clone was detected many times. The read terminates 3 residues before the CDR3 end, so the remaining end is supplied by the germline J gene. The chain uses TRBV19 and TRBJ2-7, with TRBD2 identical over 9 bases. The germline V gene encodes CDR1 LNHDA and CDR2 SQIVND (reference sequence). Trimming cost V 7 bases and J 3 bases; bases outside gene matches: 1. CDR3 length: 12 amino acids. CDR3 protein: CASNSGGYEQYF. The DNA read from the CDR3 is TGTGCCAGTAATAGCGGGGGCTACGAG.

This clone was detected ten times or more. The read falls 3 residues short of the CDR3 end, and the missing part is taken from the germline J gene. The chain employs TRBV20-1 and TRBJ1-1, with a weak D call TRBD1 (5 bases). Trimming stripped 2 bases from V and 4 bases from J, with 14 bases between. The CDR3 has 14 residues. Germline values: CDR1 DFQATT, CDR2 SNEGSKA (reference sequence). Incomplete CDR3 DNA: TGCAGTGCTAGAAGAGACAGCCTTGGCACTGAA. It encodes CSARRDSLGTE. The full CDR3 is CSARRDSLGTEAFF.

The sample holds many counts of this clone. The read falls 3 residues short of the CDR3 end, and the missing part is taken from the germline J gene. The J gene is TRBJ1-2, the V gene TRBV7-2, with a tentative D call TRBD1 (6 bases). Trimming took 3 bases from V and 6 from J, leaving 17 bases between them. The CDR3 length is 15 residues. The V gene's germline CDR1 is SGHTA and CDR2 FQGNSA. This CDR3 reads CASSFQTQGSDGYTF. CDR3 DNA, as far as it was read: TGTGCCAGCAGCTTCCAAACTCAGGGGTCGGATGGC.

This clone was seen more than once but under ten times. The CDR3 is cut off 3 residues early in the read; its end comes from the germline J gene. This chain connects TRBV18 to TRBJ1-2, with D tentatively TRBD1 (5 bases). Germline-derived CDR1 and CDR2 are KGHSH and LQKENI. CDR3 length: 16 amino acids. Trimming removed 0 bases from V and 0 bases from J, with 11 bases in between. The sequenced part of the CDR3 DNA is TGTGCCAGCTCACCACCCGGGGGGGATGCTAACTATGGC. It encodes CASSPPGGDANYG. The complete CDR3 protein is CASSPPGGDANYGYTF.

In its sample, this clone was seen many times. The CDR3 end falls 3 residues outside the read, so it is completed with the germline J gene. The chain recombines TRBV29-1 with TRBJ2-1, with TRBD2 identical over 10 bases. Germline values: CDR1 SQVTM, CDR2 ANQGSEA. The CDR3 has 12 amino acids. Losses at the gene ends were 8 bases for V and 6 bases for J; bases not matched to a gene: 4. This chain's CDR3 is CSYLAGANEQFF. CDR3 bases read: TGCAGCTACCTAGCGGGAGCCAATGAG.

This clone was recorded many times. The read is 3 residues too short to cover the CDR3 end, so that end is filled in from the germline J gene. The rearrangement joins TRBV6-1 to TRBJ1-2; D remains unclear. The CDR3 totals 15 residues. Germline CDR1 MNHNS, CDR2 SASEGT. V gave up 3 bases and J gave up 5 bases, with 16 bases separating them. The sequenced part of the CDR3 DNA is TGTGCCAGCAGTGACGGTGGGCAAGACCGGTATGGC. Residues: CASSDGGQDRYG. The CDR3 in its entirety is CASSDGGQDRYGYTF.

In its sample, this clone was seen many times. The read halts 3 residues ahead of the CDR3 end, with the missing end drawn from the germline J gene. The V call is TRBV5-1, the J call TRBJ1-1, with 7 bases lining up with TRBD1. The germline gives CDR1 SGHRS, CDR2 YFSETQ. Losses at the gene ends were 1 base for V and 5 bases for J; bases not matched to a gene: 23. This CDR3 contains 20 residues. This CDR3 is CASSLSPYRQGKEGWTEAFF. The DNA read from the CDR3 is TGCGCCAGCAGCTTGTCTCCATATCGACAGGGCAAAGAAGGGTGGACTGAA. The full variable domain, in which reference TRBV5-1 and TRBJ1-1 provide the parts outside the CDR3, is KAGVTQTPRYLIKTRGQQVTLSCSPISGHRSVSWYQQTPGQGLQFLFEYFSETQRNKGNFPGRFSGRQFSNSRSEMNVSTLELGDSALYLCASSLSPYRQGKEGWTEAFFGQGTRLTVV.

This clone was seen ten or more times. The read stops 3 residues short of the end of the CDR3; the missing end is completed from the germline J gene. The rearrangement links TRBV20-1 to TRBJ2-1, with 11 bases fitting TRBD2. The V gene's germline CDR1 is DFQATT and CDR2 SNEGSKA (reference sequence). V dropped 6 bases and J dropped 6; count of bases not matched to a gene: 13. The CDR3 runs to 16 residues. The sequenced CDR3 bases are TGCAGTGCCATAGCGGGGGGGCTAATTTTGGGCAATGAG. It translates to CSAIAGGLILGNE. The full CDR3 protein is CSAIAGGLILGNEQFF.

This clone has ten or more counts. Read coverage stops 3 residues before the CDR3 terminus; the germline J gene supplies the remainder. This sequence joins TRBV19 and TRBJ2-3; D may correspond to TRBD1 or TRBD2 (6 bases each). From germline, CDR1 is LNHDA and CDR2 SQIVND (reference sequence). V was pared by 2 bases and J by 2 bases, with 11 bases between. CDR3 length: 15 residues. The CDR3 DNA, read in part, is TGTGCCAGTAGTATAACAGGGAGGCCCACAGATACG. Encoded protein: CASSITGRPTDT. The full CDR3 sequence reads CASSITGRPTDTQYF.